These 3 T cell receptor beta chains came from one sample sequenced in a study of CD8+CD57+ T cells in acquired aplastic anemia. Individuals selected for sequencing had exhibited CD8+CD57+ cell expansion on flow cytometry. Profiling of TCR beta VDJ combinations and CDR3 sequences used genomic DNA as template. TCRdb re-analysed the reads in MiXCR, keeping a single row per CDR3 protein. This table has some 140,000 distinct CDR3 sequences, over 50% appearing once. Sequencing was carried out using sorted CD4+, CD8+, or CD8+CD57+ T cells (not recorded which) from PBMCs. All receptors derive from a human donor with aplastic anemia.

CDR3 sequence reads: CASSSSAGVFFNEQFF. In DNA, the CDR3 is TGTGCCAGCAGCTCGTCAGCGGGAGTATTCTTCAATGAGCAGTTCTTC. This chain joins TRBV7-3 and TRBJ2-1; 8 nucleotides line up with TRBD2. The junction had 11 bases not matched to a gene; V was cut back by 4 bases and J by 6 bases. This CDR3 is 16 amino acids long. Per germline, CDR1 SGHTA and CDR2 FQGTGA. The entire variable domain, with the rest obtained from reference TRBV7-3 and TRBJ2-1, is as follows: GAGVSQTPSNKVTEKGKYVELRCDPISGHTALYWYRQSLGQGPEFLIYFQGTGAADDSGLPNDRFFAVRPEGSVSTLKIQRTERGDSAVYLCASSSSAGVFFNEQFFGPGTRLTVL.

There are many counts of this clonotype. CDR3 sequence (DNA): TGCAGTGCTAGAAGGCAGGGATCGAACACCGGGGAGCTGTTTTTT. Its translation is CSARRQGSNTGELFF. The rearrangement uses TRBV20-1 and TRBJ2-2; maybe TRBD1 (5 bases). This CDR3 has 15 amino acids. Trimming cost V 2 bases and J 0 bases, with 10 bases left between them. CDR1 is DFQATT and CDR2 is SNEGSKA in the germline V gene (reference sequence).

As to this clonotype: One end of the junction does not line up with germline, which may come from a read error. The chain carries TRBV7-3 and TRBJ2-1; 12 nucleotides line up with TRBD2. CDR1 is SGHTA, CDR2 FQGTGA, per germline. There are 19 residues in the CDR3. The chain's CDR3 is CASSLNPTRLAGVYNEQFF. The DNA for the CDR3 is TGTGCCAGCAGTTTAAATCCTACACGACTAGCGGGGGTGTACAATGAGCAGTTCTTC.